This TCR beta chain was profiled in a study of human thymus T cells. This CDR3 is built from 16 residues. Germline CDR1 is SEHNR and CDR2 is FQNEAQ (reference sequence). Unmatched junction bases numbered 4, after V lost 1 base and J lost 0 bases. Some clones are missing from TCRdb's copy, which holds only in-frame ones; the method was immunoSEQ multiplex PCR. Seen here are roughly 54,000 clones, 94% observed once, and the top ten hold approximately 5.9%. The source is a boy less than two years old with a congenital heart defect but otherwise immunologically healthy. Sequences were obtained from blood. The chain has TRBV7-9 and TRBJ1-1; TRBD1 matches 8 bases. The CDR3 sequence is CASSLGRGRVNTEAFF. CDR3 DNA sequence: TGTGCCAGCAGCTTAGGCAGGGGGCGAGTGAACACTGAAGCTTTCTTT. Variable domain in full (rest from reference TRBV7-9 and TRBJ1-1): DTGVSQNPRHKITKRGQNVTFRCDPISEHNRLYWYRQTLGQGPEFLTYFQNEAQLEKSRLLSDRFSAERPKGSFSTLEIQRTEQGDSAMYLCASSLGRGRVNTEAFFGQGTRLTVV.